Listed below are T cell receptor beta chains from one sample, sequenced in a study of Graves' ophthalmopathy and Graves' hyperthyroidism. MiXCR, run by TCRdb on the multiplex PCR reads, gives a single entry per CDR3 protein. The sample comprises tens of thousands of distinct CDR3 sequences, roughly 50% of which are singletons, and about 7% rests with the top ten. Sequencing was carried out using peripheral blood. The receptors here all came from an adult woman with stable Graves' hyperthyroidism. CDR3s leave out the opening cysteine and the closing phenylalanine or tryptophan. The order of the fields is J gene, V gene, CDR3 protein.

TRBJ1-1 | TRBV9 | ASSAAGGERTEAF
TRBJ1-5 | TRBV7-8 | ASSPTGRGNQPQH
TRBJ2-7 | TRBV18 | ASSTLGQGRDEQY
TRBJ2-7 | TRBV2 | ASSVSPRAEQY
TRBJ1-2 | TRBV7-9 | ASSQASGGYYGYT
TRBJ1-6 | TRBV5-1 | ASSLVQGNSPLH
TRBJ2-7 | TRBV25-1 | ASSGLAGKSHEQY
TRBJ2-3 | TRBV24-1 | ATLWCSGIHTDTQY
TRBJ1-3 | TRBV19 | ASIGVGAGNTIY
TRBJ2-6 | TRBV7-3 | ASSPTGGLPGANVLT
TRBJ2-3 | TRBV10-2 | ASEVASTDTQY
TRBJ1-3 | TRBV7-2 | AGSRGSGGFVGNTIY
TRBJ2-7 | TRBV6-1 | ASSRSEGGEQY
TRBJ1-1 | TRBV2 | ASSEWRRGSEAF
TRBJ2-7 | TRBV19 | ASSRTSGDSYEQY
TRBJ1-2 | TRBV2 | ASSMTGGRGYT
TRBJ2-7 | TRBV20-1 | SALINGAGYEQY
TRBJ2-7 | TRBV11-2 | ASSASGTYEQY
TRBJ2-1 | TRBV20-1 | SASRWGVECRQF
TRBJ2-5 | TRBV3-1 | ASSPKGLDGETQY
TRBJ2-3 | TRBV7-9 | ASSFVDTQY
TRBJ2-7 | TRBV20-1 | SASTSGSISNEQY
TRBJ2-1 | TRBV7-3 | ASREKGGNEQF
TRBJ2-7 | TRBV7-9 | ASSSREGKSYEQY
TRBJ2-7 | TRBV7-9 | ASSLGEVTYEQY
TRBJ2-3 | TRBV12-3/TRBV12-4 | ASSLGASGISTDTQY
TRBJ2-3 | TRBV7-3 | ASSLTMAISTDTQY
TRBJ2-2 | TRBV7-6 | ASSFGGLENTGELF
TRBJ2-7 | TRBV24-1 | ATSDGPYEQY
TRBJ2-2 | TRBV27 | ASSLSLAGVRYTGELF
TRBJ2-7 | TRBV10-3 | AISGVYSREQY
TRBJ2-3 | TRBV20-1 | SARDQASGSQGDTQY
TRBJ1-4 | TRBV25-1 | ASSRGRPNEKLF
TRBJ1-6 | TRBV20-1 | SAVTRTYSPLH
TRBJ2-1 | TRBV7-3 | ASSPARSNNEQF
TRBJ1-4 | TRBV3-1 | ASSQQGFGEKLF
TRBJ2-7 | TRBV6-8 | ASSTETSGSSYEQY
TRBJ2-7 | TRBV15 | ATSRGGRGDYEQY
TRBJ2-3 | TRBV11-3 | ASSPTSTNTDTQY
TRBJ1-5 | TRBV7-8 | ASSLGGAGGGQPQH
TRBJ2-2 | TRBV30 | AWSVLEWANTGELF